This TCR beta chain is from a study of blood T cells in healthy people across ages. Study results and caveats: Older individuals had lower TCR beta diversity per million T cells (the decline was roughly linear).

This clonotype has a handful of counts. The antigen is undetermined. Trimming stripped 1 base from V and 4 bases from J, with 15 bases between. The CDR3 has 16 residues. CDR1 is SGHTA and CDR2 is FQGNSA in the germline V gene. A second PCR, run for about 7 to 11 cycles, used a sample-barcoded 5' primer plus a J-beta primer mix. TCRdb used MiXCR to reprocess the 5' RACE reads, holding one entry per CDR3 protein. The sample carries around 650,000 distinct CDR3 sequences, approximately 40% recorded once. The chain has TRBV7-2 and TRBJ2-3; D may be TRBD2 (6 bases). The TCR originated in an elderly man in good health. The material sequenced was blood. CDR3 in amino acids: CASSLGRRGSADTQYF. The CDR3 DNA is TGTGCCAGCAGCTTAGGACGGCGGGGCTCGGCAGATACGCAGTATTTT. Complete variable domain (other parts from reference TRBV7-2 and TRBJ2-3): GAGVSQSPSNKVTEKGKDVELRCDPISGHTALYWYRQSLGQGLEFLIYFQGNSAPDKSGLPSDRFSAERTGGSVSTLTIQRTQQEDSAVYLCASSLGRRGSADTQYFGPGTRLTVL.